The entry that follows covers one T cell receptor beta chain sequence. The antigen remains undetermined. This entry comes from a study of cytomegalovirus exposure and HLA in healthy donors. Study-level points and caveats: HLA restriction was apparent for most CMV-associated TCR beta chains in a later analysis. Rarity held for most TCR sequences, but there were some public TCRs that occurred in many donors. HLA alleles showed associations with about 17,000 TCR beta sequences in a later analysis, at a 0.05 false discovery rate. DRB1 had the most TCR associations and HLA-C the fewest, a later analysis found, with rates varying by HLA locus.

With 60 Vbeta and 13 Jbeta primers, the PCR was carried out. Sequencing was performed with immunoSEQ multiplex PCR; in TCRdb, only in-frame clones are kept and a portion is missing. Here the sample spans 120,000 to 150,000 clones, around 84% being singletons. CDR1 and CDR2 (germline): WSHSY, SAAADI. This CDR3 contains 15 residues. Trimming cost V 6 bases and J 5 bases, with 19 bases left between them. The sample taken for sequencing was PBMCs. The TCR sequence derives from a man in his forties or fifties in good health and CMV-seropositive. The chain uses TRBV10-2 and TRBJ2-5, with D perhaps matching TRBD2 (6 bases). The CDR3 bases are TGCGCCAGCAGACTCGGTTTTTCGGGAGACGAGACCCAGTACTTC. It is translated as CASRLGFSGDETQYF.